Below are 24 T cell receptor beta chains sequenced from a single sample in a study of blood T cells in healthy people across ages. PCR was performed a second time for roughly 6 to 12 cycles using a sample-barcoded 5' primer and a J-beta primer mix. TCRdb re-analysed the 5' RACE reads in MiXCR, keeping a single row per CDR3 protein. Of about 500,000 distinct CDR3 sequences in the sample, 24% were seen once. The sample was also reused in another study, on T cells of mothers and their children.

The sample was blood. The source is a boy aged 5-17 years in good health.

This clonotype has a handful of counts. The chain employs TRBV7-2 and TRBJ2-3; no reliable D call. V was pared by 1 base and J by 2 bases, with 13 bases between. This CDR3 is built from 16 residues. Germline CDR1 reads SGHTA; CDR2 reads FQGNSA. The CDR3 reads CASSLERSELTDTQYF. DNA of the CDR3: TGTGCCAGCAGCTTAGAGAGGTCTGAACTCACAGATACGCAGTATTTT.

This clonotype turned up a few times. The genes are TRBV3-1 and TRBJ2-1; 7 bases agree with TRBD1. The assigned J gene may be wrong: the sequence end matches TRBJ2-7 better. This CDR3 comprises 13 residues. Germline loops: CDR1 LGHDT, CDR2 YNNKEL (reference sequence). In DNA, the CDR3 is TGTGCCAGCAGTCGACAGGGTGTGTACGAGCAGTACTTC. Amino acid sequence: CASSRQGVYEQYF.

This clonotype was counted ten times or more. V gene TRBV29-1 combines with J gene TRBJ2-7, with 12 bases aligning to TRBD1. CDR3 size: 13 residues. Trimming at V came to 4 bases and at J to 2 bases, leaving 0 bases not matched to a gene. Per the germline V gene, CDR1 is SQVTM and CDR2 is ANQGSEA. CDR3 sequence (DNA): TGCAGCGTTGGGGACAGGGGGCCCTACGAGCAGTACTTC. Its protein is CSVGDRGPYEQYF.

This clonotype was counted ten times or more. The CDR3 DNA sequence: TGTGCCAGCAGCTTAGCGAATGTCCAAGAGACCCAGTACTTC. Protein product: CASSLANVQETQYF. The gene calls are TRBV7-8 and TRBJ2-5; D is unclear. Trimming took off 0 bases at V and 1 base at J, with 6 bases between the two ends. The CDR3 has 14 amino acids. CDR1 is SGHVS and CDR2 is FQNEAQ in the germline V gene.

The table lists this clonotype with a few counts. Likely a read error: the CDR3 ends without its conserved phenylalanine or tryptophan. This chain links TRBV6-2 or TRBV6-3 with TRBJ1-1; 7 nucleotides agree with TRBD1. CDR1 and CDR2 (germline): MNHEY, SVGEGT. V lost 6 bases and J lost 6; bases outside the gene matches: 7. The CDR3 loop spans 13 amino acids. As DNA, the CDR3 is TGTGCCAGCAGGAACACAGGGGTGTCTGAAGCTTTCCTT. Its protein is CASRNTGVSEAFL.

Remarks on this clonotype: The CDR3 does not close with the conserved phenylalanine or tryptophan, likely indicating a read error. The limits of the CDR3 on the DNA are not certain, so only TCRdb's listed CDR3 is given. The chain carries TRBV20-1 and TRBJ2-1; the table's D gene call, TRBD2, was not cross checked with the DNA. The CDR3 extends over 13 residues, inclusive of both ends. The V gene's germline CDR1 is DFQATT and CDR2 SNEGSKA (reference sequence). This chain's CDR3 is CSAPQREGLRRFL.

This clonotype has a handful of counts. The chain has TRBV20-1 and TRBJ2-7; TRBD1 might be the D (5 bases). Germline-derived CDR1 and CDR2 are DFQATT and SNEGSKA (reference sequence). This CDR3 has 14 amino acids. Trimming left V 6 bases short and J 4 bases short, with 19 bases between. CDR3 region: CSAAKWGRGYEQYF. Written as DNA, the CDR3 is TGCAGTGCCGCTAAGTGGGGAAGGGGTTACGAGCAGTACTTC.

The V and J genes are TRBV27 and TRBJ2-7; 7 positions match TRBD2. J gave up 5 bases and V 3 bases, and 7 bases lay outside the gene matches. Germline CDR1 MNHEY, CDR2 SMNVEV (reference sequence). This CDR3 spans 14 amino acids. CDR3 in DNA: TGTGCCAGCAGTTTGGGAGGGCGAGCAAACGAGCAGTACTTC. Protein: CASSLGGRANEQYF.

The rearrangement uses TRBV7-8 and TRBJ1-5; D unclear. Trimming shortened V by 1 base and J by 3 bases, and 7 bases separated the two germline ends. Germline V lookup: CDR1 SGHVS, CDR2 FQNEAQ. The CDR3 length is 14 residues. CDR3 sequence (DNA): TGTGCCAGCAGCTTAGGGGGTTACAATCAGCCCCAGCATTTT. This sequence encodes CASSLGGYNQPQHF.

This clonotype was counted between two and nine times. The CDR3 DNA follows: TGTGCCAGCAGCTTGCCTCTCTACTTCTCCTACGAGCAGTACTTC. Its translation is CASSLPLYFSYEQYF. The gene calls are TRBV7-8 and TRBJ2-7; D is ambiguous. Per germline, CDR1 SGHVS and CDR2 FQNEAQ. The CDR3 extends over 15 amino acids. V lost 3 bases, J lost 0 bases, and 12 bases lay in between.

This clonotype was picked up a small number of times. The rearrangement joins TRBV6-7 to TRBJ1-2, with D possibly matching TRBD1 (5 bases). TRBV6-7 is assigned to the ORF class and has an uncertain function. The germline V and J ends were trimmed by 5 bases and 8 bases, with 15 bases remaining between them. The CDR3 runs to 13 residues. The chain's CDR3 is CASSLPTGHGYTF. The CDR3 DNA follows: TGTGCCAGCAGTCTGCCGACGGGGCACGGCTACACCTTC.

This clonotype came up a few times. The J gene is TRBJ2-1, the V gene TRBV29-1; weak D call: TRBD2 (5 bases). The V gene's germline CDR1 is SQVTM and CDR2 ANQGSEA. There are 14 residues in the CDR3. The germline V and J ends were trimmed by 5 bases and 5 bases, with 16 bases remaining between them. The CDR3 nucleotides read TGCAGCGTTTGTCCGCTACTAGAAAACAATGAGCAGTTCTTC. It codes for CSVCPLLENNEQFF.

The CDR3: CASSLEFNEQYF. CDR3 nucleotides: TGTGCCAGCAGCTTAGAATTTAACGAGCAGTACTTC. This rearrangement joins TRBV7-9 to TRBJ2-7, with D unclear. V dropped 1 base and J dropped 5 bases, with 6 bases sitting between them. Germline values: CDR1 SEHNR, CDR2 FQNEAQ (reference sequence). The length of the CDR3 is 12 residues.

The CDR3 spells CASSSLGGDTDTQYF. The CDR3 region has the DNA TGTGCCAGCAGCTCGCTAGGGGGGGATACAGATACGCAGTATTTT. V usage is TRBV7-2 and J usage is TRBJ2-3, with D possibly being TRBD2 (7 bases). Germline CDR1 reads SGHTA; CDR2 reads FQGNSA. The CDR3 has 15 amino acids. V lost 4 bases to trimming and J lost 3 bases, with 14 bases between them.

The V gene is TRBV3-1, the J gene TRBJ2-7, with 7 bases that match TRBD2. Unmatched junction bases numbered 13, after V lost 6 bases and J lost 5 bases. Germline CDR1 is LGHDT and CDR2 is YNNKEL (reference sequence). The CDR3 consists of 15 residues. CDR3 loop: CASSIPGGSGDEQYF. In DNA, the CDR3 is TGTGCCAGCAGTATCCCCGGCGGGAGCGGCGACGAGCAGTACTTC.

This rearrangement joins TRBV28 to TRBJ2-5; 8 bases map to TRBD2. The assigned J gene may be wrong: the sequence end matches TRBJ2-7 better. The CDR3 extends over 17 amino acids. Germline values: CDR1 MDHEN, CDR2 SYDVKM. In nucleotides, the CDR3 is TGTGCCAGCAGTTTAAATGTCGGGCGGGGGGCCTCCTACGAGCAGTACTTC. Its translation is CASSLNVGRGASYEQYF.

The table lists this clonotype with a few counts. The gene calls are TRBV24-1 and TRBJ2-5; the match to TRBD2 covers 15 bases. Looked up from germline, CDR1 is KGHDR and CDR2 is SFDVKD. With 5 bases clipped from V and 4 bases from J, the junction kept 13 bases outside the gene matches. The CDR3 is 19 residues long. The CDR3 sequence: CATSVPPGLAGGEVETQYF. Here the CDR3 DNA reads TGTGCCACCAGTGTCCCTCCAGGACTAGCGGGAGGGGAAGTAGAGACCCAGTACTTC.

The gene calls are TRBV24-1 and TRBJ2-1; D possibly matches TRBD1 or TRBD2 (5 bases each). Between the trimmed V and J ends, which lost 7 bases and 0 bases, there was a span of 15 bases. Germline loops: CDR1 KGHDR, CDR2 SFDVKD. The CDR3 has 16 amino acids. CDR3 residues: CATRGNSGSSYNEQFF. DNA for the CDR3: TGTGCCACCAGAGGAAACTCAGGGAGCTCCTACAATGAGCAGTTCTTC.

This chain connects TRBV6-1 to TRBJ1-1, with D possibly TRBD1 on 5 matching bases. V was trimmed by 4 bases and J by 0 bases, leaving 12 bases between them. The CDR3 is made up of 15 amino acids. The germline V gene has CDR1 MNHNS and CDR2 SASEGT. CDR3 loop: CASSVDSGMNTEAFF. In nucleotides, the CDR3 is TGTGCCAGCAGTGTCGACAGCGGAATGAACACTGAAGCTTTCTTT.

The rearrangement uses TRBV2 and TRBJ2-7; 7 bases line up with TRBD1. Germline V CDR1 and CDR2: SNHLY, FYNNEI. CDR3 length: 15 residues. The ends lost 1 base at V and 3 bases at J; junction bases unmatched: 6. CDR3 region: CASSEGRTGGYEQYF. DNA for the CDR3: TGTGCCAGCAGTGAAGGCCGGACAGGAGGCTACGAGCAGTACTTC.

The chain combines TRBV6-1 with TRBJ1-2; D remains unclear. The CDR3 is 20 residues long. CDR1 is MNHNS and CDR2 is SASEGT in the germline V gene. V was shortened by 6 bases and J by 0 bases, with 29 bases between the two germline ends. The CDR3 DNA reads TGTGCCAGCAGCGCGGTAGGAAACGAGGCCAGGAGACAAACTAACTATGGCTACACCTTC. It translates to CASSAVGNEARRQTNYGYTF.

The chain uses TRBV6-2 or TRBV6-3 and TRBJ2-1; 9 bases line up with TRBD1. V lost 0 bases, J lost 11 bases, and 11 bases stayed unmatched. CDR3 length: 16 residues. Per germline, CDR1 MNHEY and CDR2 SVGEGT. The CDR3 coding sequence is TGTGCCAGCAGTTACTCCTGGGGACAGGGATCGAATAAGCAGTTCTTC. This sequence encodes CASSYSWGQGSNKQFF.

J is TRBJ2-7 and V is TRBV7-9; 7 nucleotides agree with TRBD1. From germline, CDR1 is SEHNR and CDR2 FQNEAQ (reference sequence). V gave up 5 bases and J gave up 0 bases; unmatched junction bases: 10. This CDR3 has 16 amino acids. CDR3: CASSLLGQSPSYEQYF. For the CDR3, the DNA is TGTGCCAGCAGCCTCCTGGGACAGTCCCCCTCCTACGAGCAGTACTTC.

The rearrangement joins TRBV7-6 to TRBJ1-1, with unresolved D. Germline CDR1 is SGHVS and CDR2 is FNYEAQ. V was clipped by 6 bases and J by 2 bases, with 7 bases between them. The CDR3 consists of 12 residues. In DNA, the CDR3 is TGTGCCAGCAGTTCCCCTAACACTGAAGCTTTCTTT. It specifies CASSSPNTEAFF.